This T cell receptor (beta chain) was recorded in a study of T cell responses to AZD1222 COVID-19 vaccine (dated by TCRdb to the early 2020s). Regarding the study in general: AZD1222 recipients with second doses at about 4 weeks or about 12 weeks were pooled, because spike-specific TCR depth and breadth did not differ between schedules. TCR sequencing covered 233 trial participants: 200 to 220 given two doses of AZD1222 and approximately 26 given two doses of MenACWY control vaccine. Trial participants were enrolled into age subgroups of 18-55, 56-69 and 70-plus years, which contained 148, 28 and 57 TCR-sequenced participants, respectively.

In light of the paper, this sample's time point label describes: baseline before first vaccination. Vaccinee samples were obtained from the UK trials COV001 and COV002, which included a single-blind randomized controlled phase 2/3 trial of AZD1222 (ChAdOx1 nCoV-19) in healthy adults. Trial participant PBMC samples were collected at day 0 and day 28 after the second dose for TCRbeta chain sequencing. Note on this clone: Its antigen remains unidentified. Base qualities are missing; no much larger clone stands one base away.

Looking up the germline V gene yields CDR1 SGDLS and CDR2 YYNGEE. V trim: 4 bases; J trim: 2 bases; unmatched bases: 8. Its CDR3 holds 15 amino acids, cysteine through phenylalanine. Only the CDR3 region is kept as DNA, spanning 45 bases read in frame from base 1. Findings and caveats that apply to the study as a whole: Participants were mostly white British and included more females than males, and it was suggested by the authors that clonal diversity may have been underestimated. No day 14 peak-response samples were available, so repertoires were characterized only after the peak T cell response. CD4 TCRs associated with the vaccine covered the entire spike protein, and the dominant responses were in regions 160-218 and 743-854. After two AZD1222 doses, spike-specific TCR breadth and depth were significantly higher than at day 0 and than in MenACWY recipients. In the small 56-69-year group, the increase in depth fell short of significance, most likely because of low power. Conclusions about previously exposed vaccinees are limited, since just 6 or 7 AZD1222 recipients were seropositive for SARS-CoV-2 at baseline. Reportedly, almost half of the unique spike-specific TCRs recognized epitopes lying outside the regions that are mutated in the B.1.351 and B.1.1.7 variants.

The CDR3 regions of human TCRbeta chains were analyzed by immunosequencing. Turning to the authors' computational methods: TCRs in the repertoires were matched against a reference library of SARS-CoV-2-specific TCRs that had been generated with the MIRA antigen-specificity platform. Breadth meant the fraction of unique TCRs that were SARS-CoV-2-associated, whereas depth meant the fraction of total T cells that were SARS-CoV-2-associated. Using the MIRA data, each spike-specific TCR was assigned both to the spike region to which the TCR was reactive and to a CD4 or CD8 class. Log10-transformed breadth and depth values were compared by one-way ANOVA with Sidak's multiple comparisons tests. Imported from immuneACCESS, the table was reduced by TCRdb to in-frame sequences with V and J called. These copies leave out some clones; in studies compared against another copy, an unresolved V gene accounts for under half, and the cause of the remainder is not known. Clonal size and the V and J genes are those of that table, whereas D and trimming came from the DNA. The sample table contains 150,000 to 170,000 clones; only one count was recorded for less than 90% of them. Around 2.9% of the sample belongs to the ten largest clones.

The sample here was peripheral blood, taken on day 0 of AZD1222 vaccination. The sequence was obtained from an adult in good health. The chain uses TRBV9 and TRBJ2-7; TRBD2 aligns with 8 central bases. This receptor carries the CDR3 CASSPSGGVTYEQYF. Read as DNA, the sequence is TGTGCCAGCAGCCCCAGCGGGGGAGTAACCTACGAGCAGTACTTC.